The source of this TCR beta chain is a study of shared clonotypes between healthy human individuals. The wider study: Every donor yielded three CD4 naive, three CD4 memory, two CD8 naive and one CD8 memory plate.

Of note for this clone: Antigen: not known.

Notes on the study in general: Across subsets, estimated richness was generally greater for naive than for memory populations. Sorted-subset sequencing was shown by rarefaction to be incomplete despite large depth.

Germline V CDR1 and CDR2: SEHNR, FQNEAQ (reference sequence). The CDR3 totals 18 residues. The germline V and J ends were trimmed by 2 bases and 3 bases, with 19 bases remaining between them. On sorted subsets, replicate PCRs used about 0.2 ug DNA, or about 33,000 T cell genomes. Clones were sequenced by immunoSEQ multiplex PCR, and TCRdb holds only the in-frame ones, with some missing. The sample lists roughly 2,500,000 clones, 93% occurring once. Sequences were obtained from naive CD4+ T cells from PBMCs. Stated subset: CD45RA+ positively selected. The sequence came from a man aged 18 to 30 in good health. Some clones in this sample may be carry-over from other donors' samples. The gene calls are TRBV7-9 and TRBJ1-4; weak D call: TRBD1 (5 bases). CDR3: CASSLRQGPGVANEKLFF. CDR3 coding DNA: TGTGCCAGCAGCTTAAGGCAGGGTCCGGGCGTGGCTAATGAAAAACTGTTTTTT.